This T cell receptor beta chain was observed in a study of CD8 T cells in Susac syndrome. Study observations and caveats: An acknowledgment was made by the study that its TCR sequencing and HLA analysis involved relatively few individuals.

Of note for this clonotype: Its target is not known.

Sequencing of TCR beta was carried out in blood CD8+ and CD4+ T cells. Negative isolation was used for CD8+ and CD4+ T cells and FACS enrichment for TEMRA cells. Trimming pared 4 bases from V and 4 bases from J, leaving 14 bases between. This CDR3 has 15 amino acids. The germline gives CDR1 SGHTA, CDR2 FQGNSA. With random hexamers, 0.5 to 1 ug RNA was reverse transcribed. Amplification of the TCR beta CDR3 was carried out by immunoSEQ multiplex PCR, which spanned a total of 54 Vbeta and 13 Jbeta segments. TCRdb recomputed calls from the immunoSEQ multiplex PCR reads with MiXCR, one row per CDR3 protein. This sample carries 27,000 or so distinct CDR3 sequences, less than 95% of them seen once, and the ten largest clones take 0.25% to 0.3%.

This sequence joins TRBV7-2 and TRBJ2-1, with D possibly matching TRBD1 (6 bases). This receptor was identified in a human donor in good health. Specimen: CD8+ T cells from PBMCs. CDR3 nucleotide sequence: TGTGCCAGCAGCTACCGGGACAACCTTTACAATGAGCAGTTCTTC. Protein sequence: CASSYRDNLYNEQFF.